The 32 T cell receptor beta chains below all came from one sample that was sequenced in a study of blood T cell repertoires in COVID-19. Here immunoSEQ multiplex PCR was the method, and the copy in TCRdb shows in-frame clones only, minus some. The data hold over 90,000 clones, with approximately 79% observed a single time. Material for sequencing was peripheral blood. The receptor source for this set is a man in his 70s with COVID-19, enrolled during active disease.

This clone was seen only once. This chain joins TRBV7-3 and TRBJ2-1; the D gene is possibly TRBD2 (6 bases). Deletions cut 0 bases from V and 0 bases from J, with 9 bases between. The CDR3 extends over 16 amino acids. Per germline, CDR1 SGHTA and CDR2 FQGTGA. CDR3 nucleotides: TGTGCCAGCAGCTTAACCGGCGGGATCTCCTACAATGAGCAGTTCTTC. Its translation: CASSLTGGISYNEQFF.

V gene TRBV2 combines with J gene TRBJ1-5; D is unclear. This CDR3 has 14 residues. Trimming took 4 bases from V and 4 from J, leaving 11 bases between them. Per germline, CDR1 SNHLY and CDR2 FYNNEI. This CDR3 reads CASSAGRDNQPQHF. In DNA, the CDR3 is TGTGCCAGCAGTGCCGGACGGGATAATCAGCCCCAGCATTTT.

The chain combines TRBV16 with TRBJ2-1, with 10 bases matching TRBD2. CDR3 length: 16 amino acids. Germline V gives CDR1 KGHSY, CDR2 FQNENV. Trimming at V came to 2 bases and at J to 1 base, leaving 2 bases not matched to a gene. The chain's CDR3 is CASSQGLAVSYNEQFF. DNA of the CDR3: TGTGCCAGCAGCCAAGGACTAGCGGTTTCCTACAATGAGCAGTTCTTC.

The rearrangement links TRBV2 to TRBJ2-5; D perhaps matches TRBD2 (5 bases). V lost 7 bases, J lost 5 bases, and 14 bases lay in between. This CDR3 has 13 amino acids. Germline V lookup: CDR1 SNHLY, CDR2 FYNNEI. CDR3 residues: CASIRETAETQYF. The CDR3 DNA sequence: TGTGCCAGCATAAGGGAGACGGCGGAGACCCAGTACTTC.

J is TRBJ2-3 and V is TRBV6-5; D remains unclear. The V and J ends lost 6 bases and 4 bases respectively, with 8 bases between them. The CDR3 length is 12 residues. Germline V lookup: CDR1 MNHEY, CDR2 SVGAGI. The CDR3 sequence: CASSRDPDTQYF. For the CDR3, the DNA is TGTGCCAGCAGCCGCGATCCAGATACGCAGTATTTT.

This chain connects TRBV7-3 to TRBJ2-2; TRBD2 matches at 7 bases. Germline assignment: CDR1 SGHTA and CDR2 FQGTGA. V shed 2 bases and J 0 bases; nucleotides not matched to a gene: 3. This CDR3 is 16 amino acids long. CDR3 loop: CASSLPSGANTGELFF. CDR3 nucleotide sequence: TGTGCCAGCAGCTTACCTAGCGGCGCGAACACCGGGGAGCTGTTTTTT.

This chain links TRBV7-2 with TRBJ1-2, with D unresolved. The CDR3 is 14 residues long. Trimming stripped 0 bases from V and 0 bases from J, with 5 bases between. The germline CDR1 and CDR2 sequences are SGHTA and FQGNSA. In nucleotides, the CDR3 is TGTGCCAGCAGCTTAGCCCGGTCTAACTATGGCTACACCTTC. This gives the protein CASSLARSNYGYTF.

The V and J genes are TRBV9 and TRBJ2-3; D unclear. Trimming stripped 0 bases from V and 5 bases from J, with 4 bases between. The CDR3 runs to 12 residues. From germline, CDR1 is SGDLS and CDR2 YYNGEE. CDR3 sequence (DNA): TGTGCCAGCAGCGTAGACGGAGATACGCAGTATTTT. This translates into CASSVDGDTQYF.

This clone was counted a few times. The chain recombines TRBV6-5 with TRBJ1-5; a weak D match, TRBD1 (5 bases). The CDR3 covers 14 residues. V was trimmed by 0 bases and J by 4 bases, leaving 7 bases between them. The germline V gene encodes CDR1 MNHEY and CDR2 SVGAGI. The CDR3 region has the DNA TGTGCCAGCAGTTACTCGCAGGGAAATCAGCCCCAGCATTTT. This gives the protein CASSYSQGNQPQHF.

The J gene is TRBJ2-7, the V gene TRBV18, with 8 bases matching TRBD1. The CDR3 contains 17 residues. J gave up 5 bases and V 5 bases, and 17 bases lay outside the gene matches. Germline loops: CDR1 KGHSH, CDR2 LQKENI. DNA of the CDR3: TGTGCCAGCTCAGGGATGGGGACAGGTTTGGGGTACGACGAGCAGTACTTC. Its protein product is CASSGMGTGLGYDEQYF.

This clone has ten or more counts. CDR3 coding DNA: TGTGCCAGCAGCCATTTTTCAGGCCCGGGGGTGGACACTGAAGCTTTCTTT. Translating gives CASSHFSGPGVDTEAFF. V and J are TRBV3-1 (or the pseudogene TRBV3-2) and TRBJ1-1; D might be TRBD1 (5 bases). The CDR3 extends over 17 amino acids. Germline assignment: CDR1 LGHDT and CDR2 YNNKEL (reference sequence). The V end was cut by 3 bases, the J end by 3 bases, with 20 bases between.

The chain recombines TRBV11-2 with TRBJ2-7; D remains ambiguous. Between the trimmed V and J ends, which lost 1 base and 0 bases, there was a span of 7 bases. The CDR3 consists of 14 residues. Germline CDR1 SGHAT, CDR2 FQNNGV. The CDR3 DNA is TGTGCCAGCAGCTTAGCGCTGAGCTCCTACGAGCAGTACTTC. Translating gives CASSLALSSYEQYF.

Concerning this clone: Other DNA sequences in the same sample also yield this CDR3. The chain has TRBV10-3 and TRBJ2-7; 11 bases line up with TRBD2. The CDR3 length is 16 residues. Germline V gives CDR1 ENHRY, CDR2 SYGVKD. V trimming: 6 bases; J trimming: 0 bases; junction bases outside the gene matches: 7. The CDR3 sequence: CAISGLAGGPSYEQYF. The CDR3 DNA reads as TGTGCCATCAGCGGCCTAGCGGGAGGACCCTCCTACGAGCAGTACTTC.

This clone rates as medium-sized. The chain has TRBV4-2 and TRBJ1-2, with 7 nucleotides matching TRBD1. With V trimmed by 1 base and J by 4 bases, 9 bases remained unmatched. The CDR3 covers 16 residues. Germline-derived CDR1 and CDR2 are LGHNA and YNFKEQ. As DNA, the CDR3 is TGTGCCAGCAGCCAAGGGAACCCTGGGACAGCCTATGGCTACACCTTC. Amino acid sequence: CASSQGNPGTAYGYTF.

The genes are TRBV19 and TRBJ2-5, with 7 nucleotides matching TRBD2. The V gene's germline CDR1 is LNHDA and CDR2 SQIVND (reference sequence). The ends lost 3 bases at V and 4 bases at J; junction bases unmatched: 14. The CDR3 length is 17 residues. DNA of the CDR3: TGTGCCAGTAGTATCTTGGGGGGAGGGCCAGGGAGAGAGACCCAGTACTTC. Its protein is CASSILGGGPGRETQYF.

This chain uses TRBV19 with TRBJ2-5, with D possibly being TRBD1 (7 bases). There are 14 residues in the CDR3. V lost 6 bases to trimming and J lost 1 base, with 12 bases between them. In germline, CDR1 is LNHDA, CDR2 SQIVND (reference sequence). The CDR3 reads CASRLRGVQETQYF. The CDR3 coding sequence is TGTGCCAGTAGGCTCAGGGGGGTCCAAGAGACCCAGTACTTC. The full variable domain, rest sourced from reference TRBV19 and TRBJ2-5, is DGGITQSPKYLFRKEGQNVTLSCEQNLNHDAMYWYRQDPGQGLRLIYYSQIVNDFQKGDIAEGYSVSREKKESFPLTVTSAQKNPTAFYLCASRLRGVQETQYFGPGTRLLVL.

The sample holds one count of this clone. The chain employs TRBV27 and TRBJ1-2, with D hard to call. V shed 6 bases and J shed 3 bases, with 14 bases lying between them. Per the germline V gene, CDR1 is MNHEY and CDR2 is SMNVEV (reference sequence). The CDR3 consists of 14 residues. The CDR3 nucleotides read TGTGCCAGCAGACCCCAGGCACAGTACTATGGCTACACCTTC. Its protein product is CASRPQAQYYGYTF.

The genes are TRBV7-2 and TRBJ2-7; TRBD2 might be the D (6 bases). V lost 1 base to trimming and J lost 7 bases, with 17 bases between them. This CDR3 is built from 15 residues. The germline CDR1 and CDR2 sequences are SGHTA and FQGNSA. The CDR3 DNA follows: TGTGCCAGCAGCTTAGATTACGGCGGGACGAGGGAGCAGTACTTC. Protein product: CASSLDYGGTREQYF.

CDR3: CASSYGHTGELFF. The CDR3 bases are TGTGCCAGCAGTTACGGGCACACCGGGGAGCTGTTTTTT. The rearrangement links TRBV6-2 or TRBV6-3 to TRBJ2-2; D is unclear. The germline V and J ends were trimmed by 2 bases and 3 bases, with 4 bases remaining between them. CDR3 length: 13 amino acids. Per germline, CDR1 MNHEY and CDR2 SVGEGT.

CDR3 residues: CASGNYEQYF. The CDR3 nucleotides are TGTGCCAGCGGCAACTACGAGCAGTACTTC. The genes are TRBV7-8 and TRBJ2-7; D uncertain. Trimming took 8 bases from V and 3 from J, leaving 5 bases between them. The CDR3 consists of 10 residues. Germline lookup yields CDR1 SGHVS and CDR2 FQNEAQ. The variable domain in full, completed from reference TRBV7-8 and TRBJ2-7, reads GAGVSQSPRYKVAKRGQDVALRCDPISGHVSLFWYQQALGQGPEFLTYFQNEAQLDKSGLPSDRFFAERPEGSVSTLKIQRTQQEDSAVYLCASGNYEQYFGPGTRLTVT.

This chain joins TRBV5-1 and TRBJ1-1; TRBD1 might be the D (5 bases). Germline V CDR1 and CDR2: SGHRS, YFSETQ. The CDR3 spans 14 residues. The ends were cut back, 4 bases at V and 2 bases at J, with 12 bases in the middle. The chain's CDR3 is CASSSTGSNTEAFF. CDR3 DNA: TGCGCCAGCAGCAGTACAGGTAGTAACACTGAAGCTTTCTTT.

The V and J genes are TRBV14 and TRBJ2-2; D not resolved. The V gene lost 1 base and the J gene lost 7 bases, with 7 bases spanning the gap. Germline V gene data show CDR1 as SGHDN and CDR2 as FVKESK. This CDR3 comprises 13 residues. The chain's CDR3 is CASSQVIRGELFF. The CDR3 DNA sequence: TGTGCCAGCAGCCAAGTAATCCGCGGGGAGCTGTTTTTT.

The chain couples TRBV7-8 to TRBJ2-1; 8 bases are shared with TRBD2. V was pared by 8 bases and J by 12 bases, with 15 bases of the junction left unmatched. The germline V gene has CDR1 SGHVS and CDR2 FQNEAQ. This CDR3 is built from 14 residues. For the CDR3, the DNA is TGTGCCAGCTCCCCTCAGCGGGAGTACTTGGTGCAGTTCTTC. Its translation: CASSPQREYLVQFF.

This clone was recorded only once. The chain has TRBV5-1 and TRBJ2-3; 7 bases line up with TRBD2. The length of the CDR3 is 15 residues. The V segment lost 6 bases and the J segment 4 bases; nucleotides outside the gene matches: 11. Germline V lookup: CDR1 SGHRS, CDR2 YFSETQ. CDR3 loop: CASTLREVEADTQYF. In DNA form, the CDR3 reads TGCGCCAGCACATTACGGGAGGTTGAGGCAGATACGCAGTATTTT.

The CDR3 DNA is TGTGCCACCAGTGATATCGGGACTGACGGTGAGCAGTTCTTC. This gives the protein CATSDIGTDGEQFF. The chain recombines TRBV24-1 with TRBJ2-1, with TRBD2 as a possible D gene (6 bases). This CDR3 spans 14 amino acids. The V end was cut by 3 bases, the J end by 9 bases, with 14 bases between. Germline V gives CDR1 KGHDR, CDR2 SFDVKD.

J is TRBJ1-2 and V is TRBV28, with TRBD1 as a possible D gene (6 bases). The V gene's germline CDR1 is MDHEN and CDR2 SYDVKM. This CDR3 comprises 12 residues. V lost 4 bases, J lost 5 bases, and 8 bases lay in between. The CDR3: CASSSQGYGYTF. Here the CDR3 DNA reads TGTGCCAGCAGTTCCCAGGGGTATGGCTACACCTTC.

This chain uses TRBV27 with TRBJ2-1; D is perhaps TRBD2 (7 bases). Germline CDR1 and CDR2: MNHEY and SMNVEV (reference sequence). V was shortened by 6 bases and J by 4 bases, with 13 bases between the two germline ends. The CDR3 covers 14 residues. The CDR3 protein is CASRKGGSYNEQFF. CDR3 coding DNA: TGTGCCAGCAGGAAGGGGGGGTCTTACAATGAGCAGTTCTTC.

This clone was found once. V gene TRBV30 combines with J gene TRBJ1-1, with D tentatively TRBD1 (5 bases). CDR3 length: 13 amino acids. Between the trimmed V and J ends, which lost 4 bases and 6 bases, there was a span of 15 bases. Germline lookup yields CDR1 GTSNPN and CDR2 SVGIG (reference sequence). DNA for the CDR3: TGTGCCTGGACGTCCAGGGTTGGGGCTGAAGCTTTCTTT. Translated, it gives CAWTSRVGAEAFF.

The gene calls are TRBV30 and TRBJ1-5, with D perhaps TRBD1 (6 bases). The length of the CDR3 is 15 residues. V was pared by 1 base and J by 6 bases, with 16 bases between. In germline, CDR1 is GTSNPN, CDR2 SVGIG (reference sequence). The CDR3 DNA reads as TGTGCCTGGAGTGGACAGGTGGGGCACGGTCAGCCCCAGCATTTT. Translated: CAWSGQVGHGQPQHF.

This clone was detected once. The chain recombines TRBV7-2 with TRBJ2-7; possible D gene TRBD2, 5 bases. Germline values: CDR1 SGHTA, CDR2 FQGNSA. V lost 5 bases to trimming and J lost 3 bases, with 11 bases between them. The CDR3 is made up of 13 amino acids. The CDR3 sequence is CASSLGVNYEQYF. CDR3 in DNA: TGTGCCAGCAGCCTCGGGGTCAACTACGAGCAGTACTTC.

The chain joins TRBV9 to TRBJ1-1; D unresolved. This CDR3 comprises 14 residues. Germline V gene lookup returns CDR1 SGDLS and CDR2 YYNGEE. Deletions cut 0 bases from V and 2 bases from J, with 8 bases between. The CDR3 sequence: CASSVDSHNTEAFF. The DNA for the CDR3 is TGTGCCAGCAGCGTAGACAGTCACAACACTGAAGCTTTCTTT.

The rearrangement links TRBV7-2 to TRBJ1-2, with 10 bases lining up with TRBD1. The length of the CDR3 is 17 residues. The V gene's germline CDR1 is SGHTA and CDR2 FQGNSA. V dropped 6 bases and J dropped 1; count of bases not matched to a gene: 11. The CDR3 coding sequence is TGTGCCAGCAGGAGAAGTTCCGGGACAGGGGTTAACTATGGCTACACCTTC. This codes for CASRRSSGTGVNYGYTF. The whole variable domain, remainder taken from reference TRBV7-2 and TRBJ1-2, is GAGVSQSPSNKVTEKGKDVELRCDPISGHTALYWYRQSLGQGLEFLIYFQGNSAPDKSGLPSDRFSAERTGGSVSTLTIQRTQQEDSAVYLCASRRSSGTGVNYGYTFGSGTRLTVV.